Following are 17 T cell receptor beta chains from one sample sequenced in a study of T-cell reconstitution after alpha-beta-depleted transplantation in children. Unique molecular identifiers were incorporated during preparation of the TCRbeta library. MiXCR, applied by TCRdb to the PCR reads, yields one record per CDR3 protein. The repertoire consists of roughly 590,000 distinct CDR3 sequences, with around 16% occurring once and the leading ten covering approximately 1%. This material consisted of PBMCs from the stem cell graft donor, taken from the stem cell graft. The receptor set was obtained from a human donor who donated a stem cell graft to a child with acute myeloid leukemia.

CDR3 region: CSAGTGVAKNIQYF. CDR3 nucleotide sequence: TGCAGTGCCGGGACAGGAGTAGCCAAAAACATTCAGTACTTC. This chain joins TRBV20-1 and TRBJ2-4, with TRBD1 matching 8 bases. V lost 6 bases, J lost 0 bases, and 4 bases stayed unmatched. This CDR3 comprises 14 residues. Germline assignment: CDR1 DFQATT and CDR2 SNEGSKA (reference sequence).

The rearrangement joins TRBV24-1 to TRBJ2-3; 8 nucleotides match TRBD2. The junction had 5 bases not matched to a gene; V was cut back by 8 bases and J by 2 bases. CDR3 size: 14 residues. Germline V gene sequence: CDR1 KGHDR, CDR2 SFDVKD. CDR3 loop: CATNAGGSTDTQYF. The CDR3 DNA is TGTGCCACCAATGCGGGGGGTTCCACAGATACGCAGTATTTT.

In its sample, this clonotype was seen a few times. The chain links TRBV5-1 to TRBJ2-2; possible D gene TRBD2, 5 bases. CDR3 length: 16 amino acids. The V gene lost 4 bases and the J gene lost 2 bases, with 15 bases spanning the gap. Per the germline V gene, CDR1 is SGHRS and CDR2 is YFSETQ. The CDR3 sequence is CASSGRGLRNTGELFF. CDR3 nucleotides: TGCGCCAGCAGCGGCCGGGGTCTTAGAAACACCGGGGAGCTGTTTTTT. Full variable domain (outside the CDR3, taken from reference TRBV5-1 and TRBJ2-2): KAGVTQTPRYLIKTRGQQVTLSCSPISGHRSVSWYQQTPGQGLQFLFEYFSETQRNKGNFPGRFSGRQFSNSRSEMNVSTLELGDSALYLCASSGRGLRNTGELFFGEGSRLTVL.

This clonotype has a count of ten or more. The rearrangement uses TRBV29-1 and TRBJ1-4; D is perhaps TRBD1 (5 bases). CDR3 size: 13 residues. Trimming pared 4 bases from V and 7 bases from J, leaving 13 bases between. Per germline, CDR1 SQVTM and CDR2 ANQGSEA. The CDR3 reads CSVAGIGGEKLFF. As DNA, the CDR3 is TGCAGCGTTGCAGGCATCGGGGGTGAAAAACTGTTTTTT.

At least ten counts were recorded for this clonotype. The V gene is TRBV12-3 or TRBV12-4, the J gene TRBJ2-1; D is undetermined. The CDR3 is made up of 16 amino acids. The V and J ends lost 5 bases and 0 bases respectively, with 14 bases between them. CDR3 protein: CASSPDHRRSYNEQFF. The CDR3 region has the DNA TGTGCCAGCAGTCCGGACCATCGCCGCTCCTACAATGAGCAGTTCTTC.

This clonotype has a count of ten or more. The chain is built from TRBV5-4 and TRBJ1-1, with D unresolved. Trimming took 2 bases from V and 1 from J, leaving 9 bases between them. This CDR3 has 14 amino acids. Germline assignment: CDR1 SGHNT and CDR2 YYREEE (reference sequence). This chain's CDR3 is CASSLNFENTEAFF. CDR3 DNA: TGTGCCAGCAGCTTAAACTTCGAGAACACTGAAGCTTTCTTT.

V is TRBV5-1 and J is TRBJ2-7, with 8 bases matching TRBD2. There are 14 residues in the CDR3. Germline V gives CDR1 SGHRS, CDR2 YFSETQ. After removal of 1 base from V and 1 base from J, the junction contained 1 base not matched to a gene. The CDR3 reads CASSLSGGSYEQYV. In DNA, the CDR3 is TGCGCCAGCAGCTTGAGCGGGGGTTCCTACGAGCAGTACGTC.

This clonotype has only a few counts. The chain recombines TRBV12-3 or TRBV12-4 with TRBJ1-1; D possibly corresponds to TRBD1 (6 bases). Trimming left V 6 bases short and J 7 bases short, with 12 bases between. CDR3 length equals 12 residues. The DNA of the CDR3 is TGTGCCAGCAGACTTAAGGGGGGTGAAGCTTTCTTT. It is translated as CASRLKGGEAFF.

The V gene is TRBV7-9, the J gene TRBJ1-1; no firm D call. The CDR3 is 15 amino acids. Per germline, CDR1 SEHNR and CDR2 FQNEAQ (reference sequence). V lost 5 bases to trimming and J lost 1 base, with 14 bases between them. This CDR3 is CASSNEGSQNTEAFF. In nucleotides, the CDR3 is TGTGCCAGCAGCAACGAGGGCAGTCAGAACACTGAAGCTTTCTTT.

This clonotype was observed at least ten times. The chain has TRBV12-3 or TRBV12-4 and TRBJ2-6; D assignment may be TRBD1 or TRBD2 (5 bases each). The CDR3 runs 15 residues. The V and J ends lost 1 base and 4 bases respectively, with 8 bases between them. In DNA, the CDR3 is TGTGCCAGCAGTTTAGAGGGGACCGGGGCCAACGTCCTGACTTTC. Amino acids: CASSLEGTGANVLTF.

A few counts support this clonotype. This chain connects TRBV5-6 to TRBJ2-2; D gene uncertain. CDR1 SGHDT and CDR2 YYEEEE come from the germline V gene. Trimming took off 4 bases at V and 8 bases at J, with 15 bases between the two ends. The CDR3 covers 14 residues. DNA for the CDR3: TGTGCCAGCAGCCCGGACCTTTATGTTGGGGAGCTGTTTTTT. This sequence encodes CASSPDLYVGELFF.

V is TRBV4-3 and J is TRBJ1-4, with 10 bases aligning to TRBD1. Germline V gene lookup returns CDR1 LGHNA and CDR2 YSLEER. Unmatched junction bases numbered 7, after V lost 0 bases and J lost 0 bases. CDR3 length: 19 residues. The CDR3 DNA is TGCGCCAGCAGCCAAGATAGAGGGACAGGGGTTACAACTAATGAAAAACTGTTTTTT. It encodes CASSQDRGTGVTTNEKLFF.

V gene TRBV12-3 or TRBV12-4 combines with J gene TRBJ1-2; D uncertain. Trimming stripped 6 bases from V and 1 base from J, with 15 bases between. This CDR3 contains 15 residues. In DNA, the CDR3 is TGTGCCAGCAGCTCAAAACCTTCAAATAACTATGGCTACACCTTC. Translating it yields CASSSKPSNNYGYTF.

This clonotype was seen a handful of times. The V and J genes are TRBV20-1 and TRBJ1-2; no clear D. The V end was cut by 5 bases, the J end by 4 bases, with 8 bases between. There are 11 residues in the CDR3. Germline V gene data show CDR1 as DFQATT and CDR2 as SNEGSKA (reference sequence). CDR3: CSAEGSYGYTF. For the CDR3, the DNA is TGCAGTGCTGAGGGATCCTATGGCTACACCTTC.

This clonotype has ten or more counts. This chain connects TRBV12-3 or TRBV12-4 to TRBJ2-3; no definite D call. V was cut by 1 base and J by 5 bases, with 7 bases left in between. This CDR3 contains 13 residues. Written as DNA, the CDR3 is TGTGCCAGCAGTTTAGGATGGGGAGATACGCAGTATTTT. Its translation is CASSLGWGDTQYF.

In this sample, this clonotype turned up many times. The rearrangement uses TRBV20-1 and TRBJ1-5; D is undetermined. This CDR3 region has 14 residues. V was cut by 5 bases and J by 6 bases, with 17 bases left in between. CDR1 is DFQATT, CDR2 SNEGSKA, per germline (reference sequence). CDR3 sequence (DNA): TGCAGTGCTGGGAGACGGGCACGAGGTCAGCCCCAGCATTTT. This codes for CSAGRRARGQPQHF.

This chain joins TRBV7-2 and TRBJ2-7; D perhaps matches TRBD1 (6 bases). The CDR3 covers 15 residues. Germline CDR1 reads SGHTA; CDR2 reads FQGNSA. Trimming took 6 bases from V and 4 from J, leaving 19 bases between them. DNA for the CDR3: TGTGCCAGCAGTGAGGACGGTGGTAGGGGGTACGAGCAGTACTTC. Protein product: CASSEDGGRGYEQYF.